These 17 T cell receptor beta chains came from one sample sequenced in a study of T-cell memory formation after mild COVID-19. TCRdb re-derived calls from the 5' RACE reads in MiXCR, one entry per CDR3 protein. The table includes about 560,000 distinct CDR3 sequences, less than 25% detected once. Sequencing input: PBMCs or a T cell subset sorted from them (not recorded which). The source of these receptors is an adult woman who had mild COVID-19 (a few samples of this study predate the infection). Cell type and time point are not known.

This clonotype was seen more than once but under ten times. The V call is TRBV6-6, the J call TRBJ1-1; TRBD1 matches 8 bases. The CDR3 length is 14 residues. CDR1 is MNHNY, CDR2 SVGAGI, per germline (reference sequence). Germline trimming cut 7 bases from V and 1 base from J; bases unmatched to any gene: 5. This chain's CDR3 is CASTFDRGNTEAFF. CDR3 in DNA: TGTGCCAGCACTTTTGACAGGGGGAACACTGAAGCTTTCTTT.

The chain combines TRBV19 with TRBJ2-7; 9 bases line up with TRBD2. Per germline, CDR1 LNHDA and CDR2 SQIVND (reference sequence). The CDR3 is made up of 14 amino acids. Losses at the gene ends were 3 bases for V and 4 bases for J; bases not matched to a gene: 4. CDR3: CASSMASGDYEQYF. CDR3 coding DNA: TGTGCCAGTAGTATGGCTAGCGGGGATTACGAGCAGTACTTC.

This clonotype was observed many times. The junction differs from germline at one of its ends, possibly a read error. The chain couples TRBV12-3 or TRBV12-4 to TRBJ2-7, with D perhaps being TRBD1 or TRBD2 (6 bases each). There are 13 residues in the CDR3. CDR3 sequence: CASSLEGGYEQYF. For the CDR3, the DNA is TGTGCCAGCAGCTTAGAGGGGGGCTACGAGCAGTACTTC.

The V and J genes are TRBV27 and TRBJ2-2; D is possibly TRBD2 (5 bases). V lost 5 bases, J lost 3 bases, and 13 bases lay in between. The CDR3 loop spans 15 amino acids. Per the germline V gene, CDR1 is MNHEY and CDR2 is SMNVEV (reference sequence). CDR3 residues: CASSRRAYYTGELFF. The CDR3 DNA sequence: TGTGCCAGCAGTAGGCGGGCGTACTACACCGGGGAGCTGTTTTTT.

This clonotype was recorded a few times. V usage is TRBV19 and J usage is TRBJ1-5; no clear D gene. Germline V gene data show CDR1 as LNHDA and CDR2 as SQIVND (reference sequence). Between the trimmed V and J ends, which lost 4 bases and 1 base, there was a span of 5 bases. This CDR3 spans 13 amino acids. In nucleotides, the CDR3 is TGTGCCAGTAGTAGAATAAGCAATCAGCCCCAGCATTTT. This sequence encodes CASSRISNQPQHF.

As for this clonotype: The CDR3 carries no conserved terminal phenylalanine or tryptophan, so it likely arises from a read error. It is unclear where the CDR3 begins or ends on the DNA, so no DNA is shown, and the CDR3 is as TCRdb lists it. The chain has TRBV29-1 and TRBJ2-1; the table's D gene call, TRBD1, was not cross checked with the DNA. Germline lookup yields CDR1 SQVTM and CDR2 ANQGSEA. With termini counted, the CDR3 has 11 amino acids. The CDR3 sequence is CSVEDQRGPVV.

V usage is TRBV30 and J usage is TRBJ1-2, with 8 bases fitting TRBD1. Germline V gives CDR1 GTSNPN, CDR2 SVGIG (reference sequence). This CDR3 contains 15 residues. The V gene end was trimmed by 6 bases and the J gene end by 7 bases; junction bases not matched to a gene: 16. The CDR3 loop is CACKGQGAGFGGYTF. The DNA for the CDR3 is TGTGCCTGTAAAGGGCAGGGGGCTGGGTTTGGTGGCTACACCTTC.

This clonotype was seen many times. The chain is built from TRBV12-3 or TRBV12-4 and TRBJ2-1; TRBD2 agrees at 9 bases. The CDR3 is 16 residues long. Trimming at V came to 6 bases and at J to 0 bases, leaving 6 bases not matched to a gene. The CDR3 here is CASSKTSGGSYNEQFF. The CDR3 DNA reads TGTGCCAGCAGCAAGACTAGCGGTGGCTCCTACAATGAGCAGTTCTTC.

The J gene is TRBJ2-7, the V gene TRBV6-6, with D possibly being TRBD1 (6 bases). Germline V gives CDR1 MNHNY, CDR2 SVGAGI (reference sequence). The CDR3 consists of 16 residues. Trimming cost V 2 bases and J 2 bases, with 16 bases left between them. CDR3 amino acids: CASSYLPLGQTYEQYF. In DNA, the CDR3 is TGTGCCAGCAGTTACCTCCCGCTAGGACAGACCTACGAGCAGTACTTC.

This clonotype was found a few times. The chain has TRBV5-1 and TRBJ2-1; 15 positions agree with TRBD2. CDR3 length equals 19 residues. Trimming removed 2 bases from V and 4 bases from J; junction bases left unmatched: 10. Germline values: CDR1 SGHRS, CDR2 YFSETQ. The CDR3 sequence: CASSLGLAGGPRGYNEQFF. The CDR3 region has the DNA TGCGCCAGCAGCTTAGGACTAGCGGGAGGGCCACGGGGGTACAATGAGCAGTTCTTC.

The table lists this clonotype with a count of one. This sequence joins TRBV7-8 and TRBJ1-1, with 9 positions matching TRBD1. The germline gives CDR1 SGHVS, CDR2 FQNEAQ. J was trimmed by 3 bases and V by 5 bases; bases with no gene match: 4. CDR3 length: 14 residues. The CDR3 loop reads CASSAGQGHTEAFF. The CDR3 nucleotides are TGTGCCAGCAGCGCGGGACAGGGCCACACTGAAGCTTTCTTT. Complete variable domain (other parts from reference TRBV7-8 and TRBJ1-1): GAGVSQSPRYKVAKRGQDVALRCDPISGHVSLFWYQQALGQGPEFLTYFQNEAQLDKSGLPSDRFFAERPEGSVSTLKIQRTQQEDSAVYLCASSAGQGHTEAFFGQGTRLTVV.

The rearrangement joins TRBV12-3 or TRBV12-4 to TRBJ1-2; weak D call: TRBD1 (5 bases). This CDR3 is built from 14 residues. The V end lost 5 bases, the J end lost 2 bases, and 12 bases lay between the germline ends. As DNA, the CDR3 is TGTGCCAGCAGTGAACAGGCATCAAACTATGGCTACACCTTC. Amino acids: CASSEQASNYGYTF.

This clonotype has only a few counts. This chain uses TRBV6-1 with TRBJ1-1, with TRBD1 matching over 7 bases. The trim removed 10 bases at V and 1 base at J, leaving 9 bases unmatched. Germline CDR1 is MNHNS and CDR2 is SASEGT. The CDR3 runs 14 residues. The CDR3 sequence is CATRGGRGNTEAFF. CDR3 nucleotide sequence: TGTGCCACCAGGGGGGGAAGGGGGAACACTGAAGCTTTCTTT.

In its sample, this clonotype was seen a few times. The rearrangement links TRBV24-1 to TRBJ2-2; no clear D. V dropped 4 bases and J dropped 4 bases, with 15 bases sitting between them. Germline CDR1 KGHDR, CDR2 SFDVKD. The length of the CDR3 is 16 residues. This chain's CDR3 is CATSDPEWTGTGELFF. The CDR3 region has the DNA TGTGCCACCAGTGACCCCGAATGGACGGGCACCGGGGAGCTGTTTTTT.

This sequence joins TRBV28 and TRBJ2-5; 8 bases fit TRBD2. With V trimmed by 6 bases and J by 0 bases, 15 bases remained unmatched. Germline V lookup: CDR1 MDHEN, CDR2 SYDVKM. This CDR3 spans 18 amino acids. The DNA for the CDR3 is TGTGCCAGCAGCCCCATGGAGGAGCGGGGGAGGTACCAAGAGACCCAGTACTTC. This sequence encodes CASSPMEERGRYQETQYF.

The CDR3 DNA is TGTGCCAGCAGCCCTTCACACCAGGGGTCCTACGAGCAGTACTTC. It is translated as CASSPSHQGSYEQYF. The rearrangement uses TRBV12-3 or TRBV12-4 and TRBJ2-7, with a possible D match to TRBD1 (6 bases). The CDR3 spans 15 residues. Trimming pared 6 bases from V and 1 base from J, leaving 16 bases between.

This sequence joins TRBV29-1 and TRBJ2-7; possible D gene TRBD1, 6 bases. Trimming took 7 bases from V and 4 from J, leaving 17 bases between them. The V gene's germline CDR1 is SQVTM and CDR2 ANQGSEA. This CDR3 has 13 amino acids. Here the CDR3 DNA reads TGCAGCGCCACGACAGGAGTCGGATACGAGCAGTACTTC. Translating gives CSATTGVGYEQYF.